The entry that follows covers one TCR beta chain sequence. Its antigen is not yet known. Base qualities are not at hand, and no much larger clone is one base apart. To sequence the TCRbeta CDR3 region, genomic DNA was isolated from the sorted cells. The immunoSEQ Assay was used for sequencing of TCRbeta CDR3 regions. Entries here come from immuneACCESS through TCRdb and include only in-frame sequences with V and J called. Some clones fail to appear in such tables; in the studies checked, an unresolved V gene covers under half of the shortfall, and the cause of the remainder is unknown. Counted in this sample were about 50,000 clones; about 92% of them appeared once. The top ten constitute 5.5% to 7.5% of the sample. These data come from a study of OX40 agonist ivuxolimab in advanced cancers. Regarding the complete study: Ivuxolimab was a fully human IgG2 agonistic monoclonal antibody targeting the costimulatory receptor OX40 (CD134). Intravenous ivuxolimab was administered to patients every 2 weeks at six dose levels: 0.01, 0.1, 0.3, 1.5, 3 and 10 mg/kg. Of the roughly 52 dose-escalation patients, hepatocellular carcinoma was present in about 20, melanoma in approximately 15, renal cell carcinoma in 9 and head and neck cancer in 9. The dose-escalation cohort was roughly 80% male with a mean age of about 54 years, ranging from about 20 to 85. Prior anti-PD-1, anti-PD-L1 or anti-CTLA-4 therapy was permitted, and checkpoint inhibitors had been received by roughly 40% of dose-escalation patients. Partial responses occurred in three dose-escalation patients, of whom one had hepatocellular carcinoma and two had cutaneous melanoma. The purpose of peripheral TCRbeta sequencing was to test whether ivuxolimab changed TCR sequence diversity and led to clonal T-cell expansion. The paper covers the monotherapy dose-escalation part of the phase I ivuxolimab trial, which included N ≈ 50 patients. Beyond this particular receptor, the publication reports: After ivuxolimab, expanded clones were on average more numerous among CD8+ T cells than among CD4+ T cells. Which antigens the clonally expanded peripheral T cells were specific for was not determined. At doses of 0.1 to 3.0 mg/kg, clonal expansion of both CD4+ and CD8+ blood T cells was observed from baseline to week 6. Low levels of normalized T-cell clonal expansion were also seen in some nonresponding patients. In the 0.1-3.0 mg/kg groups, partial responders were among the patients with the lowest normalized peripheral clonal expansion, particularly in CD8+ T cells.

Patients with a history of autoimmune disease or receiving systemic immunosuppression were excluded from the trial. Peripheral blood for TCR sequencing was collected from all dose cohorts at baseline, on cycle 4 day 1, and on cycle 7 day 1. The samples were drawn from a first-in-human, open-label, multicenter phase I dose-escalation trial of ivuxolimab. Adults with locally advanced or metastatic head and neck squamous cell, hepatocellular, melanoma or renal cell carcinoma were enrolled in the trial. Before TCR sequencing, CD4+ T cells and CD8+ T cells were sorted from peripheral blood as separate populations. The CDR3 has 18 amino acids, counting the end cysteine and phenylalanine. Just CDR3 DNA is preserved here, 54 bases in frame from base 1. V and J lose 2 bases and 5 bases, and a span of 22 bases separates them. CDR1 SEHNR and CDR2 FQNEAQ were looked up in the germline V gene (reference sequence).

Here the sequenced sample was CD4+ or CD8+ T cells sorted from blood, taken in a trial of the OX40 agonist ivuxolimab. The chain couples TRBV7-9 to TRBJ2-4; a tentative D call is TRBD2 (5 bases match). This sequence originates from an adult with an advanced solid tumor such as melanoma, head and neck, liver or kidney cancer. The nucleotide sequence reads TGTGCCAGCAGCTTAATTTCGGGAAAAGGGCAGACCCAAAACATTCAGTACTTC. This is translated as CASSLISGKGQTQNIQYF.